This paragraph covers one T cell receptor beta chain sequence. The protocol was immunoSEQ multiplex PCR, while the TCRdb copy is restricted to in-frame clones and leaves out a portion. The sample lists about 130,000 clones, just under 95% occurring once. This record belongs to a study of control samples from healthy donors and cancer patients. The CDR3 spans 15 residues. Per the germline V gene, CDR1 is SGDLS and CDR2 is YYNGEE. Trimming left V 0 bases short and J 7 bases short, with 14 bases between. This TCR derives from a man aged 18-30 years in good health. What was sequenced was blood. The rearrangement links TRBV9 to TRBJ2-1; D may be TRBD1 or TRBD2 (6 bases each). The CDR3, as DNA: TGTGCCAGCAGCGTAGATATCAGGGGAGGAAATGAGCAGTTCTTC. Protein sequence: CASSVDIRGGNEQFF.